Shown below are 12 T cell receptor beta chains from a single sample sequenced in a study of cytomegalovirus exposure and HLA in healthy donors. The method was immunoSEQ multiplex PCR; TCRdb's version includes in-frame clones alone and lacks a portion of them. Here the sample spans a few hundred thousand clones, roughly 83% being singletons. Source material: PBMCs. These receptor sequences come from a woman aged 25 to 39 in good health and CMV-seropositive.

In its sample, this clone was seen once. V usage is TRBV5-4 and J usage is TRBJ2-7; D may be TRBD1 or TRBD2 (5 bases each). CDR1 is SGHNT and CDR2 is YYREEE in the germline V gene (reference sequence). The CDR3 is 15 amino acids. Trimming pared 1 base from V and 2 bases from J, leaving 13 bases between. CDR3 sequence reads: CASSLREGVAYEQYF. The CDR3 nucleotides read TGTGCCAGCAGCTTGCGGGAAGGGGTCGCCTACGAGCAGTACTTC.

V and J are TRBV5-6 and TRBJ2-2; perhaps D is TRBD1 or TRBD2 (5 bases each). V was shortened by 4 bases and J by 5 bases, with 21 bases between the two germline ends. The CDR3 consists of 17 residues. Germline values: CDR1 SGHDT, CDR2 YYEEEE. The CDR3 loop is CASSVQPGPSGTGELFF. Written as DNA, the CDR3 is TGTGCCAGCAGCGTCCAACCGGGACCCTCCGGAACCGGGGAGCTGTTTTTT.

The chain couples TRBV6-1 to TRBJ2-5; possibly TRBD2 for D (6 bases). V was trimmed by 6 bases and J by 4 bases, leaving 15 bases between them. The length of the CDR3 is 14 residues. Germline V gene data show CDR1 as MNHNS and CDR2 as SASEGT. The CDR3 nucleotides read TGTGCCAGCAGGATGACCCGGGACTTAGAGACCCAGTACTTC. This encodes CASRMTRDLETQYF.

The CDR3 is CASSNVGGEQYF. DNA of the CDR3: TGTGCCAGCAGCAACGTCGGGGGAGAGCAGTACTTC. The chain recombines TRBV11-2 with TRBJ2-7, with a weak D call TRBD2 (6 bases). The germline CDR1 and CDR2 sequences are SGHAT and FQNNGV. This CDR3 contains 12 residues. V gave up 5 bases and J gave up 7 bases, with 12 bases separating them. The full variable domain, with the rest looked up from reference TRBV11-2 and TRBJ2-7, is EAGVAQSPRYKIIEKRQSVAFWCNPISGHATLYWYQQILGQGPKLLIQFQNNGVVDDSQLPKDRFSAERLKGVDSTLKIQPAKLEDSAVYLCASSNVGGEQYFGPGTRLTVT.

This clone was seen once. The J gene is TRBJ1-5, the V gene TRBV6-1, with a possible D match to TRBD1 (5 bases). Germline loops: CDR1 MNHNS, CDR2 SASEGT. The CDR3 covers 15 residues. Between the trimmed V and J ends, which lost 7 bases and 7 bases, there was a span of 20 bases. CDR3 sequence (DNA): TGTGCCAGCACCTACCTTGGGGGGGATGGACAGCCCCAGCATTTT. It encodes CASTYLGGDGQPQHF.

CDR3 in amino acids: CASSHYLTGTGLNTIYF. In nucleotides, the CDR3 is TGTGCCAGCAGTCATTACTTAACCGGGACAGGGTTGAACACCATATATTTT. The chain couples TRBV2 to TRBJ1-3; 9 bases line up with TRBD1. CDR3 length equals 17 residues. Germline values: CDR1 SNHLY, CDR2 FYNNEI. The V gene end was trimmed by 5 bases and the J gene end by 7 bases; junction bases not matched to a gene: 15.

The rearrangement joins TRBV13 to TRBJ1-1; 7 nucleotides line up with TRBD1. This CDR3 has 12 residues. Trimming removed 5 bases from V and 7 bases from J; junction bases left unmatched: 4. Per germline, CDR1 PRHDT and CDR2 FYEKMQ (reference sequence). The CDR3 loop is CASSRGQVEAFF. CDR3 DNA sequence: TGTGCCAGCAGCCGAGGACAGGTTGAAGCTTTCTTT.

The gene calls are TRBV4-3 and TRBJ1-1; D is unclear. Germline lookup yields CDR1 LGHNA and CDR2 YSLEER. Deletions cut 3 bases from V and 0 bases from J, with 11 bases between. The CDR3 extends over 15 amino acids. The CDR3 DNA is TGCGCCAGCAGCCACCGGATTGAAATGAACACTGAAGCTTTCTTT. Translated, it gives CASSHRIEMNTEAFF.

V usage is TRBV18 and J usage is TRBJ1-4; D uncertain. Trimming left V 2 bases short and J 3 bases short, with 4 bases between. Germline loops: CDR1 KGHSH, CDR2 LQKENI. The CDR3 has 13 amino acids. Written as DNA, the CDR3 is TGTGCCAGCTCACCAGGGGCTAATGAAAAACTGTTTTTT. Amino acid sequence: CASSPGANEKLFF.

The J gene is TRBJ2-7, the V gene TRBV6-1, with D maybe TRBD2 (5 bases). Trimming stripped 1 base from V and 3 bases from J, with 16 bases between. Germline V CDR1 and CDR2: MNHNS, SASEGT. The CDR3 is 16 amino acids. CDR3 bases: TGTGCCAGCAGTGAAGAGGATAAGAGCGGCAGCTACGAGCAGTACTTC. Translating gives CASSEEDKSGSYEQYF.

The V call is TRBV5-1, the J call TRBJ2-7; 7 nucleotides line up with TRBD2. Germline CDR1 and CDR2: SGHRS and YFSETQ. The V segment lost 2 bases and the J segment 3 bases; nucleotides outside the gene matches: 8. This CDR3 comprises 15 residues. The CDR3 is CASSLRGSGFYEQYF. The CDR3 bases are TGCGCCAGCAGCTTACGCGGGAGTGGGTTCTACGAGCAGTACTTC. Using reference TRBV5-1 and TRBJ2-7 for the parts outside the CDR3, the full variable domain is KAGVTQTPRYLIKTRGQQVTLSCSPISGHRSVSWYQQTPGQGLQFLFEYFSETQRNKGNFPGRFSGRQFSNSRSEMNVSTLELGDSALYLCASSLRGSGFYEQYFGPGTRLTVT.

The CDR3 sequence is CASSLAGPSQPQHF. CDR3 coding DNA: TGTGCCAGCAGCTTAGCAGGCCCCAGTCAGCCCCAGCATTTT. The J gene is TRBJ1-5, the V gene TRBV7-8; D is unclear. Trimming took off 0 bases at V and 6 bases at J, with 9 bases between the two ends. The CDR3 has 14 residues. The V gene's germline CDR1 is SGHVS and CDR2 FQNEAQ.